This T cell receptor beta chain originates from a study of CXCR3-negative and CXCR3-positive naive CD8 T cells. Study-wide results and caveats: The study found more hydrophobic TRB CDR3s in CXCR3-positive naive cells than in CXCR3-negative naive cells. Cryopreserved cells showed partially decreased CXCR3 expression, and most assays used fresh PBMCs. Similar levels of surface CD5 were seen between naive subsets; TCR strength was inferred from TRB CDR3 properties. Both of the naive subsets showed about the same high diversity, but memory CD8+ cells had much less.

As concerns this clonotype: No antigen is known for it.

UMI labels and 5' RACE were used to prepare the TRB cDNA libraries. After re-calling the 5' RACE reads, TCRdb lists one entry per CDR3 protein, DNA absent. Its clone listing holds more than 6,500 distinct CDR3 sequences. Germline V CDR1 and CDR2: SQVTM, ANQGSEA. The CDR3 extends over 12 amino acids. The TCR was taken from a human donor in good health. Some clones in this sample may be carry-over from other donors' samples. The sequenced material came from naive CXCR3+ CD8+ T cells from blood. The subset was: CD45RO-CCR7+CD27+CD95- naive CD8+ T cells expressing CXCR3 (TNR3+). The rearrangement links TRBV29-1 to TRBJ1-4; the D call from TCRdb, TRBD1, cannot be confirmed without DNA. CDR3 region: CSVVSLDEKLFF.